This T cell receptor (beta chain) was identified in a study of somatic mutations in cytotoxic T cells in rheumatoid arthritis. Regarding the study as a whole: In the expanded CD8+ clones, the antigen targets remained unknown. For patients with rheumatoid arthritis, CD8+ clonality went up with age, while healthy controls showed no such change.

As concerns this clone: Its antigen is not known.

The table came from immunoSEQ multiplex PCR; TCRdb's copy has only in-frame clones and leaves some out. The table has approximately 19,000 clones, 80% seen once. Sequencing was done on a sample of CD8+ T cells sorted from blood. This receptor was obtained from an adult with rheumatoid arthritis.

The CDR3, as DNA: TGTGCCAGCAGCCCAGCAGGCGGGAGCACAGATACGCAGTATTTT. Its translation: CASSPAGGSTDTQYF. V is TRBV7-9 and J is TRBJ2-3; the D gene is possibly TRBD2 (5 bases). The CDR3 totals 15 residues. CDR1 and CDR2 from the germline V gene are SEHNR and FQNEAQ (reference sequence). Trimming pared 5 bases from V and 0 bases from J, leaving 12 bases between.